The entry that follows covers one TCR beta chain sequence. Antigen: not known. The data stem from a study of blood T cells in healthy people across ages. Study background: Template switching picked up about one barcoded beta molecule for each two T cells.

Study outcomes and limitations: The donors' CMV status was not determined, possibly confounding changes in expanded clonotypes. The lack of PBMC sorting stopped any conclusive naive versus antigen-experienced comparison. Age showed a roughly linear inverse relationship with TCR beta diversity per million T cells.

The CDR3 has 15 residues. Germline V lookup: CDR1 SGHRS, CDR2 YFSETQ. V was cut by 3 bases and J by 6 bases, with 13 bases left in between. Together with a sample-barcoded 5' primer, a J-beta primer mix was included in a second PCR lasting roughly 6 to 12 cycles. TCRdb fed the 5' RACE reads into MiXCR, producing one record per CDR3 protein. The sample includes about 2 million distinct CDR3 sequences, roughly 52% of them seen just once. This TCR derives from a woman between 40 and 50 years old in good health. The rearrangement uses TRBV5-1 and TRBJ1-6; maybe TRBD1 (5 bases). Sequencing input: blood. The DNA for the CDR3 is TGCGCCAGCAGCTCCTCAGGGAATGGTAATTCACCCCTCCACTTT. Residues: CASSSSGNGNSPLHF. Based on the CDR3 plus reference TRBV5-1 and TRBJ1-6, the full variable domain is KAGVTQTPRYLIKTRGQQVTLSCSPISGHRSVSWYQQTPGQGLQFLFEYFSETQRNKGNFPGRFSGRQFSNSRSEMNVSTLELGDSALYLCASSSSGNGNSPLHFGNGTRLTVT.